This T cell receptor (beta chain) was captured by sequencing in a study of blood T cell repertoires in COVID-19. Study-level background: T cells, B-cell-depleted T cells, or PBMCs supplied cDNA or gDNA.

Libraries were prepared by immunoSEQ multiplex PCR; TCRdb keeps only in-frame clonotypes and omits some of them. The sample has approximately 170,000 clones, approximately 88% seen once. The CDR3 has 15 amino acids. Deletions cut 1 base from V and 1 base from J, with 11 bases between. Germline lookup yields CDR1 MGHRA and CDR2 YSYEKL. The J gene is TRBJ2-7, the V gene TRBV4-1; a possible D gene is TRBD1 (6 bases). The specimen sequenced was PBMCs or T cells enriched from blood (not recorded which). The TCR was taken from a woman aged 18 to 35 who had recovered from COVID-19. CDR3 sequence reads: CASSQVAGQSYEQYF. CDR3 in DNA: TGCGCCAGCAGCCAAGTGGCCGGACAGTCCTACGAGCAGTACTTC.